What follows describes a single T cell receptor (beta chain). Cohort allocation depended upon clinical history that participants reported. Cohort 3 donors were reported recovered after two negative PCRs, clearance, or symptom resolution. This sample is part of a study of blood T cell repertoires in COVID-19. Study in general: Some COVID-19 samples were acute and others convalescent; all came from the United States, Italy and Spain. The cDNA or gDNA used as material had been derived from T cells, B-cell-depleted T cells, or PBMCs.

Profiled with immunoSEQ multiplex PCR; TCRdb holds only in-frame clones, not every one. Here the sample spans 300,000 to 350,000 clones, over 75% being singletons. Per the germline V gene, CDR1 is LNHDA and CDR2 is SQIVND (reference sequence). The CDR3 consists of 15 residues. Trimming at V came to 7 bases and at J to 0 bases, leaving 6 bases not matched to a gene. The source material was PBMCs or T cells enriched from blood (not recorded which). The receptor comes from a woman aged 25 to 39 who had recovered from COVID-19. The chain uses TRBV19 and TRBJ2-1; 7 bases align to TRBD1. The CDR3 DNA is TGTGCCAGTAACCTGGACAGGTACTCCTACAATGAGCAGTTCTTC. Protein product: CASNLDRYSYNEQFF.